This is a list of T cell receptor beta chains from one sample in a study of blood T cell repertoires in COVID-19. TCRdb keeps only in-frame clones here, not all; method: immunoSEQ multiplex PCR. The table includes 150,000 to 200,000 clones, around 80% detected once. The sequencing sample was made of peripheral blood. These receptors all stem from a woman between 65 and 79 years old who had recovered from COVID-19. The CDR3 runs from the conserved cysteine through the conserved F or W. Each record gives: V gene, D gene, J gene, CDR3 protein. A D gene is named only where the DNA matches it firmly.

>TRBV5-1|TRBD1|TRBJ2-7
CASSPRTGGYEQYF
>TRBV19|.|TRBJ2-3
CASSIDPGDTQYF
>TRBV5-1|.|TRBJ1-5
CASSLGGQSNQPQHF
>TRBV19|.|TRBJ1-5
CASIKMGQGNQPQHF
>TRBV10-3|TRBD1|TRBJ1-1
CAISESRGVGGTGEAFF
>TRBV7-9|.|TRBJ1-3
CASSPRGSTRGNTIYF
>TRBV7-9|.|TRBJ1-5
CASSLGPGPQHF
>TRBV14|TRBD2|TRBJ2-7
CASSQRLAGGPPSYEQYF
>TRBV6-5|.|TRBJ1-1
CASSYGARNTEAFF
>TRBV7-3|.|TRBJ2-5
CASSRGASETQYF
>TRBV3-1/TRBV3-2|.|TRBJ1-2
CASSPRGRGGYTF
>TRBV3-1/TRBV3-2|.|TRBJ1-1
CASSQGGALGDTEAFF
>TRBV3-1/TRBV3-2|TRBD1|TRBJ2-7
CASSQPGTGAEQYF
>TRBV11-2|.|TRBJ1-2
CASSLVAVANYGYTF
>TRBV27|.|TRBJ1-2
CASSLLGADYGYTF
>TRBV28|.|TRBJ1-5
CASSFGARRGNQPQHF
>TRBV27|.|TRBJ2-5
CASSLARRETQYF
>TRBV23-1|.|TRBJ2-1
CASSHLYNEQFF
>TRBV7-8|TRBD1|TRBJ1-3
CASSLARSGTGTGNTIYF
>TRBV19|TRBD2|TRBJ2-7
CASNMGLAGTYEQYF
>TRBV7-3|.|TRBJ2-1
CASSQTPSSYNEQFF
>TRBV11-3|.|TRBJ2-7
CASSLDRTYEQYF
>TRBV4-2|.|TRBJ1-2
CASSQGAGRGDYGYTF
>TRBV18|.|TRBJ1-4
CASSPRPRGTNEKLFF
>TRBV11-2|TRBD1|TRBJ2-3
CASSFLSGAGGDTQYF
>TRBV29-1|TRBD1|TRBJ1-5
CSAGGQPGQPQHF
>TRBV3-1/TRBV3-2|TRBD2|TRBJ2-1
CASSQPGAGGSYNEQFF
>TRBV2|.|TRBJ1-6
CASGLYNSPLHF
>TRBV6-5|.|TRBJ2-3
CASRADPGAQYF
>TRBV30|TRBD2|TRBJ2-7
CAWSPSGGSYEQYF
>TRBV30|TRBD1|TRBJ1-2
CAWSTTGDGYTF
>TRBV7-3|.|TRBJ2-3
CASSRSGDTQYF
>TRBV5-4|TRBD2|TRBJ2-7
CASSRPGLGADEQYF
>TRBV6-2/TRBV6-3|TRBD1|TRBJ1-5
CASSYHRGPVDSNQPQHF
>TRBV3-1/TRBV3-2|TRBD2|TRBJ2-3
CASSPRGSGPKVGTDTQYF
>TRBV2|TRBD1|TRBJ1-5
CASRPQGPNQPQHF
>TRBV2|.|TRBJ2-5
CASKASTQETQYF
>TRBV5-1|TRBD1|TRBJ2-7
CASSPGQVYEQYF
>TRBV12-3/TRBV12-4|.|TRBJ2-4
CASGPASKNIQYF
>TRBV6-5|.|TRBJ2-2
CASSYSRGHSTGELFF
>TRBV18|TRBD2|TRBJ2-3
CASSSGLAGHTDTQYF
>TRBV5-1|TRBD2|TRBJ2-3
CASSSGLARSTDTQYF
>TRBV25-1|TRBD2|TRBJ2-1
CASIGMGGGEQFF
>TRBV6-5|.|TRBJ1-3
CASSLGDSNMWYF
>TRBV11-3|TRBD1|TRBJ1-3
CASSSGQGAGNTIYF
>TRBV5-1|.|TRBJ1-2
CASSLGGVSDYGYTF
>TRBV21-1|.|TRBJ2-2
CASAQGRGQDGELFF
>TRBV5-1|.|TRBJ2-5
CASSPGQQETQYF
>TRBV19|TRBD1|TRBJ1-1
CASRMTGGHTEAFF
>TRBV28|.|TRBJ1-5
CASRPQVNQPQHF
>TRBV9|TRBD2|TRBJ2-5
CASSPPGLAAWGETQYF
>TRBV27|.|TRBJ2-7
CASRREPLADYEQYF
>TRBV11-2|TRBD2|TRBJ2-3
CASSLEGLAGGADTQYF